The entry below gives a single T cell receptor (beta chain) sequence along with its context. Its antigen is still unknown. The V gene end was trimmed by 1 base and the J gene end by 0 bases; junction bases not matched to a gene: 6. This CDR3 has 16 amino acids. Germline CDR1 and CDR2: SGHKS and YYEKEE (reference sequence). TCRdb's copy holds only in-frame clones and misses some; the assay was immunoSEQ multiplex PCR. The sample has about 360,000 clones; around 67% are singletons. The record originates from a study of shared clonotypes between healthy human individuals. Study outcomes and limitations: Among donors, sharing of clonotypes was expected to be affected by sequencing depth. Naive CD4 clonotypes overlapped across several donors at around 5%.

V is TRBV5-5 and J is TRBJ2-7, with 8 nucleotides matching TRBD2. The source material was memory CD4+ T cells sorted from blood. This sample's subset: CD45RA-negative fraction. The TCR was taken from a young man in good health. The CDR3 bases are TGTGCCAGCAGCTTGAGGTCGGGAGGGTACTCCTACGAGCAGTACTTC. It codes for CASSLRSGGYSYEQYF.